The T cell receptor (beta chain) described here comes from a study of shared clonotypes between healthy human individuals. About the study: Researchers assigned three CD4 naive, three CD4 memory, two CD8 naive and one CD8 memory plate to each donor. Study-wide points: Naive CD4 clonotypes overlapped across a handful of donors at about 5.3%. With few donors, the genetic and exposure-history diversity represented was limited.

Naive CD8 isolation took CD45RO-negative cells positively selected for CCR7 and excluded terminally differentiated effector memory CD45RA+ cells. This clone was seen a single time. Its antigen is undetermined. Original analysis: Filtering of immunoSEQ junctional sequences could not match full-length read filtering. TCRdb keeps only in-frame clones here, not all; method: immunoSEQ multiplex PCR. That table is the source of V, J and clone size, and D and trimming were worked out from the DNA. Among about 820,000 clones listed, around 92% were seen once. The CDR3 has 19 residues. V lost 4 bases and J lost 0; bases outside the gene matches: 14. Germline values: CDR1 SGDLS, CDR2 YYNGEE.

This sequence originates from a man younger than 45 in good health. The sequenced sample was naive CD8+ T cells sorted from blood. This rearrangement joins TRBV9 to TRBJ1-3, with 9 bases matching TRBD1. The CDR3: CASSTPVTPGQGSGNTIYF. CDR3 DNA: TGTGCCAGCAGCACACCTGTAACCCCGGGACAGGGCTCTGGAAACACCATATATTTT.